The 19 T cell receptor beta chains below all came from one sample that was sequenced in a study of identical twins. TCRdb called the 5' RACE reads again in MiXCR, with one record for every CDR3 protein. The sample records some 440,000 distinct CDR3 sequences, approximately 24% being singletons. The same data also went into a second study, on T cells expressing NK-cell markers.

Sequencing was carried out using CD4+ T cells sorted from blood. The origin of the receptors is a woman aged 18-29 years in good health.

This clonotype appeared many times. V is TRBV5-1 and J is TRBJ1-3, with D possibly matching TRBD1 (5 bases). Looked up from germline, CDR1 is SGHRS and CDR2 is YFSETQ. Between the trimmed V and J ends, which lost 0 bases and 0 bases, there was a span of 7 bases. The length of the CDR3 is 15 residues. As DNA, the CDR3 is TGCGCCAGCAGCTTGGAGGGGCACTCTGGAAACACCATATATTTT. It translates to CASSLEGHSGNTIYF.

The chain carries TRBV20-1 and TRBJ2-3, with TRBD2 identical over 11 bases. The CDR3 is 15 amino acids. CDR1 DFQATT and CDR2 SNEGSKA come from the germline V gene (reference sequence). With V trimmed by 7 bases and J by 2 bases, 8 bases remained unmatched. CDR3 sequence reads: CSVNRLAGPTDTQYF. CDR3 coding DNA: TGCAGTGTTAATCGACTAGCGGGGCCCACAGATACGCAGTATTTT.

This clonotype occurred a few times. The chain carries TRBV5-6 and TRBJ2-7, with a possible D match to TRBD1 (5 bases). V was clipped by 1 base and J by 3 bases, with 14 bases between them. Germline CDR1 and CDR2: SGHDT and YYEEEE. The CDR3 has 15 amino acids. The CDR3 loop is CASSLFTAGFYEQYF. In nucleotides, the CDR3 is TGTGCCAGCAGCTTGTTTACGGCAGGGTTCTACGAGCAGTACTTC.

This chain connects TRBV12-3 or TRBV12-4 to TRBJ2-1; D is unresolved. This CDR3 comprises 14 residues. V lost 9 bases, J lost 0 bases, and 12 bases lay in between. CDR3 DNA: TGTGCCAGTTCCCTGCGTCACTCCTACAATGAGCAGTTCTTC. It is translated as CASSLRHSYNEQFF.

The table lists this clonotype with a few counts. The chain uses TRBV20-1 and TRBJ2-1; tentatively, D is TRBD1 or TRBD2 (5 bases each). Trimming removed 6 bases from V and 4 bases from J, with 16 bases in between. Germline CDR1 and CDR2: DFQATT and SNEGSKA (reference sequence). CDR3 length: 14 residues. The CDR3 protein is CSAQPGPTYNEQFF. The CDR3 bases are TGCAGTGCCCAACCGGGACCTACTTACAATGAGCAGTTCTTC.

This clonotype has a handful of counts. The V and J genes are TRBV15 and TRBJ1-5; D is uncertain. The ends were cut back, 3 bases at V and 7 bases at J, with 10 bases in the middle. Germline V lookup: CDR1 LNHNV, CDR2 YYDKDF (reference sequence). CDR3 length: 13 amino acids. The CDR3 DNA reads as TGTGCCACCAGCAGGGAAAATATCCAGCCCCAGCATTTT. It specifies CATSRENIQPQHF.

This clonotype was seen only a few times. The chain uses TRBV19 and TRBJ2-7; D gene ambiguous. V was clipped by 3 bases and J by 5 bases, with 5 bases between them. Germline CDR1 reads LNHDA; CDR2 reads SQIVND (reference sequence). CDR3 size: 11 residues. CDR3 in DNA: TGTGCCAGTAGTATTGCCCACGAGCAGTACTTC. The encoded protein is CASSIAHEQYF.

This clonotype was recorded a few times. The chain has TRBV20-1 and TRBJ2-1, with 11 bases identical to TRBD1. J lost 7 bases, V lost 5 bases, and 7 bases had no gene match. Germline assignment: CDR1 DFQATT and CDR2 SNEGSKA (reference sequence). The CDR3 has 14 residues. In nucleotides, the CDR3 is TGCAGTGCTGGGGACAGGGGGAGGGGGAATGAGCAGTTCTTC. This codes for CSAGDRGRGNEQFF.

The rearrangement uses TRBV7-6 and TRBJ2-7; the D is unclear. This CDR3 contains 14 residues. CDR1 SGHVS and CDR2 FNYEAQ come from the germline V gene. V was cut by 1 base and J by 0 bases, with 7 bases left in between. The CDR3 reads CASSLEPVSYEQYF. DNA for the CDR3: TGTGCCAGCAGCTTAGAACCAGTCTCCTACGAGCAGTACTTC.

In its sample, this clonotype was seen a few times. J is TRBJ2-2 and V is TRBV5-1; TRBD2 might be the D (6 bases). The CDR3 totals 14 residues. Trimming stripped 4 bases from V and 5 bases from J, with 12 bases between. Germline V gene sequence: CDR1 SGHRS, CDR2 YFSETQ. The CDR3 DNA reads TGCGCCAGCAGCGCACGACTAGGTACCGGGGAGCTGTTTTTT. Translated: CASSARLGTGELFF.

The chain uses TRBV9 and TRBJ1-5; TRBD1 aligns across 8 bases. The germline V gene encodes CDR1 SGDLS and CDR2 YYNGEE. V shed 2 bases, J shed 5 bases, and the junction held 3 bases outside the gene matches. This CDR3 spans 14 amino acids. The CDR3 DNA reads TGTGCCAGCAGCGTTCACAGGGGGGATCAGCCCCAGCATTTT. Its translation: CASSVHRGDQPQHF. Full variable domain (outside the CDR3, taken from reference TRBV9 and TRBJ1-5): DSGVTQTPKHLITATGQRVTLRCSPRSGDLSVYWYQQSLDQGLQFLIQYYNGEERAKGNILERFSAQQFPDLHSELNLSSLELGDSALYFCASSVHRGDQPQHFGDGTRLSIL.

Details on this clonotype: The CDR3 carries no conserved terminal phenylalanine or tryptophan, so it likely arises from a read error. The rearrangement joins TRBV7-9 to TRBJ2-7; 9 positions agree with TRBD2. The CDR3 is made up of 16 amino acids. The germline gives CDR1 SEHNR, CDR2 FQNEAQ (reference sequence). The trim removed 3 bases at V and 0 bases at J, leaving 6 bases unmatched. For the CDR3, the DNA is TGTGCCAGCAGCTTTTACCCGGGACTAGCCTCCTACGAGCAGTACTGC. The encoded protein is CASSFYPGLASYEQYC.

The V gene is TRBV7-9, the J gene TRBJ1-2; 7 positions agree with TRBD1. V shed 5 bases and J 0 bases; nucleotides not matched to a gene: 6. The CDR3 consists of 15 residues. The germline V gene has CDR1 SEHNR and CDR2 FQNEAQ (reference sequence). The DNA for the CDR3 is TGTGCCAGCAGCCAAGGAGGGGGCGCTAACTATGGCTACACCTTC. As protein: CASSQGGGANYGYTF.

This clonotype was seen ten or more times. V gene TRBV5-1 combines with J gene TRBJ2-7; 8 positions agree with TRBD1. The CDR3 has 15 amino acids. The V segment lost 4 bases and the J segment 6 bases; nucleotides outside the gene matches: 12. The V gene's germline CDR1 is SGHRS and CDR2 YFSETQ. The CDR3 nucleotides read TGCGCCAGCAGCCCCGGTTGGACAGGGCCTACCGAGCAGTACTTC. Protein product: CASSPGWTGPTEQYF.

This clonotype was observed a handful of times. The CDR3 spells CASSRPGGAEAFF. The CDR3 DNA reads TGTGCCAGCAGTCGCCCCGGGGGCGCTGAAGCTTTCTTT. J is TRBJ1-1 and V is TRBV6-1; a weak D match, TRBD1 (6 bases). The germline gives CDR1 MNHNS, CDR2 SASEGT. Trimming shortened V by 5 bases and J by 6 bases, and 13 bases separated the two germline ends. The CDR3 loop spans 13 amino acids.

This clonotype was seen more than once but under ten times. The chain uses TRBV12-3 or TRBV12-4 and TRBJ2-1; weak D call: TRBD2 (5 bases). The CDR3 totals 13 residues. V was clipped by 7 bases and J by 4 bases, with 11 bases between them. CDR3 sequence: CASTLDLYNEQFF. The CDR3 DNA is TGTGCCAGCACCCTGGACTTGTACAATGAGCAGTTCTTC.

The chain uses TRBV4-3 and TRBJ2-3; 11 bases are a match to TRBD2. V shed 0 bases and J 1 base; nucleotides not matched to a gene: 12. Germline lookup yields CDR1 LGHNA and CDR2 YSLEER. The CDR3 runs to 20 residues. CDR3 in amino acids: CASSQEGYGTSGGGTDTQYF. CDR3 coding DNA: TGCGCCAGCAGCCAAGAGGGCTATGGGACTAGCGGAGGTGGCACAGATACGCAGTATTTT.

CDR3 protein: CASSWPGGVTDTQYF. CDR3 DNA sequence: TGTGCCAGCAGCTGGCCCGGAGGCGTCACAGATACGCAGTATTTT. V and J are TRBV7-8 and TRBJ2-3; TRBD2 is a possible D gene (5 bases). From germline, CDR1 is SGHVS and CDR2 FQNEAQ. Trimming stripped 4 bases from V and 2 bases from J, with 13 bases between. The CDR3 contains 15 residues.

The J gene is TRBJ1-1, the V gene TRBV7-6; D unresolved. V dropped 5 bases and J dropped 10 bases, with 11 bases sitting between them. Germline CDR1 SGHVS, CDR2 FNYEAQ. The CDR3 loop spans 11 amino acids. In DNA, the CDR3 is TGTGCCAGCAGCCTTGCCGGAGTAGCTTTCTTT. This gives the protein CASSLAGVAFF.